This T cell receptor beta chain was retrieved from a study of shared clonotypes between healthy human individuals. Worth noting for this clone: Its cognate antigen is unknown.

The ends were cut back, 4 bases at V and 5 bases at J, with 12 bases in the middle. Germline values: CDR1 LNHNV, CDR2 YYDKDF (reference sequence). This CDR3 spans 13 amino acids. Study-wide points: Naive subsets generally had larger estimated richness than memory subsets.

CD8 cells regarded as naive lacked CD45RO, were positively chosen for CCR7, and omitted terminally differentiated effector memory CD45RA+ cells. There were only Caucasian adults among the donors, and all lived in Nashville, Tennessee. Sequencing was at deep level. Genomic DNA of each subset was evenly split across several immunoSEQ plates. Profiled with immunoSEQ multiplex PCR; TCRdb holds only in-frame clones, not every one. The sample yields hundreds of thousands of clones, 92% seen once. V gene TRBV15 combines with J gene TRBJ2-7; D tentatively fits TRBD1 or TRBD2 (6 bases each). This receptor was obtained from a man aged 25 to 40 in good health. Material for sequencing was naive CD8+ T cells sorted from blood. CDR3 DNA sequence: TGTGCCACCAGCAACCGGAGGGGGGACGAGCAGTACTTC. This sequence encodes CATSNRRGDEQYF. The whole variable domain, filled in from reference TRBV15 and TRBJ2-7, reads DAMVIQNPRYQVTQFGKPVTLSCSQTLNHNVMYWYQQKSSQAPKLLFHYYDKDFNNEADTPDNFQSRRPNTSFCFLDIRSPGLGDTAMYLCATSNRRGDEQYFGPGTRLTVT.